These T cell receptor beta chains were read from a single sample in a study of early T cells in non-severe SARS-CoV-2 infection. Each CDR3 protein gets one entry after TCRdb re-called the 5' RACE reads with MiXCR. The sample has 35,000 to 55,000 distinct CDR3 sequences, roughly 6.1% seen once. Sequencing used whole blood, obtained at baseline. All receptors come from an adult who was a healthcare worker with PCR-confirmed SARS-CoV-2 infection or an uninfected control (not recorded which). Both conserved end residues are part of each CDR3. The D gene is left open where the match is weak. Size tells how often a clone was seen (once, few, many) or the class of an expanded clone, and some rows leave it out.

J,V,D,size,DNA,CDR3
TRBJ2-5,TRBV28,NA,few,TGTGCCAGCAGTTTGACGGATGAAGAGACCCAGTACTTC,CASSLTDEETQYF
TRBJ2-1,TRBV6-2/TRBV6-3,NA,few,TGTGCCAGCAGTTATCCTGAGCCCGAGCAGTTCTTC,CASSYPEPEQFF
TRBJ2-5,TRBV10-1,NA,many,TGCGCCAGCAGTGACGCGGGATTAGGTGCGGAGACCCAGTACTTC,CASSDAGLGAETQYF
TRBJ1-6,TRBV6-5,NA,NA,TGTGCCAGCAGCCGGACCCTTAGAGGACCCCTCCATTTT,CASSRTLRGPLHF
TRBJ2-3,TRBV19,TRBD1,few,TGTGCCAGTAGTGGGACCGGGACAGGGGCCCCAGATACGCAGTATTTT,CASSGTGTGAPDTQYF
TRBJ2-5,TRBV6-6,NA,many,TGTGCCAGCAGTTTAAATCAACGGGGGACCCAAGAGACCCAGTACTTC,CASSLNQRGTQETQYF
TRBJ2-7,TRBV6-2/TRBV6-3,TRBD2,few,TGTGCCAGCAGTGAAATTTCCGGGACTATTCCCTACGAGCAGTACTTC,CASSEISGTIPYEQYF
TRBJ1-2,TRBV6-1,NA,many,TGTGCCAGCAGTGAAGCCTTCCAGTCCACCTATGGCTACACCTTC,CASSEAFQSTYGYTF
TRBJ2-1,TRBV25-1,TRBD2,NA,TGTGCCAGCATCTCTCAGGCGGGAGAGCAGAACAATGAGCAGTTCTTC,CASISQAGEQNNEQFF
TRBJ2-3,TRBV3-1,NA,many,TGTGCCAGCAGCCAAGATCCGGCAGCAACTAGCACAGATACGCAGTATTTT,CASSQDPAATSTDTQYF
TRBJ2-6,TRBV6-2/TRBV6-3,NA,many,TGTGCCAGCAGCTCATCTGGACTGAACTCTGGGGCCAACGTCCTGACTTTC,CASSSSGLNSGANVLTF
TRBJ1-4,TRBV10-3,NA,many,TGTGCCACCCGGGACCCCGCGGAAGAAAAACTGTTTTTT,CATRDPAEEKLFF
TRBJ1-3,TRBV6-5,NA,NA,TGTGCCAGCCAAGGCCCCGGCCAAAACACCATATATTTT,CASQGPGQNTIYF
TRBJ2-2,TRBV6-2/TRBV6-3,NA,many,TGTGCCAGCAGTTACTCACCCGACAGTTCCGGGGAGCTGTTTTTT,CASSYSPDSSGELFF
TRBJ1-1,TRBV21-1,NA,many,TGTGCCAGCCTGGCAGGGCTGAGAGCTTTCTTT,CASLAGLRAFF